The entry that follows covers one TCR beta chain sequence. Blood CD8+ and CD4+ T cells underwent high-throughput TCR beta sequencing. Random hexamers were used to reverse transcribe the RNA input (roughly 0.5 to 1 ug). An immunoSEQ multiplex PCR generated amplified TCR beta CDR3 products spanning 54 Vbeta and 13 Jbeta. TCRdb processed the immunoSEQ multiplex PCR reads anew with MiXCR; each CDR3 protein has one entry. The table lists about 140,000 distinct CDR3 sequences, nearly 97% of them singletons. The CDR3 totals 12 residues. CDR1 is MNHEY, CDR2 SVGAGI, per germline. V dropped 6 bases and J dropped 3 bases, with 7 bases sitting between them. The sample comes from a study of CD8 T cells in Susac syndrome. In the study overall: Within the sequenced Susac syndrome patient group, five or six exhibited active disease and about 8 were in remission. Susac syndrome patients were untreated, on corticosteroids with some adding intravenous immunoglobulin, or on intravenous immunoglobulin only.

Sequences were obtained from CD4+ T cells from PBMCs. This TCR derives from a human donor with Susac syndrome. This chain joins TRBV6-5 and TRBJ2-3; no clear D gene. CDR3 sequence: CASSSTTDTQYF. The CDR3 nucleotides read TGTGCCAGCAGCTCCACGACAGATACGCAGTATTTT.